This T cell receptor beta chain was recovered during a study of T cells in Graves' hyperthyroidism and ophthalmopathy. Amplification of TCR beta CDR3 regions used RNA as the template. First-round RT-PCR of the TCR CDR3 relied on the HTBI primer set. TCRdb processed the multiplex PCR reads anew with MiXCR; each CDR3 protein has one entry. The data show 380,000 or so distinct CDR3 sequences, approximately 13% seen once. The CDR3 loop spans 16 amino acids. J was trimmed by 5 bases and V by 1 base; bases with no gene match: 6. The chain has TRBV12-3 or TRBV12-4 and TRBJ2-3; 10 bases are a match to TRBD2. The clonotype originates from a man aged 30 to 39 with Graves' hyperthyroidism that later progressed to Graves' ophthalmopathy. The sample consisted of blood. DNA for the CDR3: TGTGCCAGCAGTTTAGTGAGCGGGGGGGCGGGAGATACGCAGTATTTT. It yields the protein CASSLVSGGAGDTQYF.